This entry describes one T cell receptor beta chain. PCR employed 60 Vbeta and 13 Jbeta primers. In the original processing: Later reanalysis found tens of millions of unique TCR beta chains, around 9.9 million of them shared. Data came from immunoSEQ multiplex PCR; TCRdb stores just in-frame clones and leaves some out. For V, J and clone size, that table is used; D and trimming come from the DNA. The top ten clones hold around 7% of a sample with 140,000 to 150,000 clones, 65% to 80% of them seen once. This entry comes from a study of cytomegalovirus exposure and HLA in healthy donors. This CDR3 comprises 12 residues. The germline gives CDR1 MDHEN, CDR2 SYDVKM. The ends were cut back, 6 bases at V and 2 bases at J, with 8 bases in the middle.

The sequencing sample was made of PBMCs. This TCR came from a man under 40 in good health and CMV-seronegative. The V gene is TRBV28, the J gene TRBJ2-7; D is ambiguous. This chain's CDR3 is CASSLETYEQYF. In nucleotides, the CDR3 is TGTGCCAGCAGCCTGGAGACCTACGAGCAGTACTTC.